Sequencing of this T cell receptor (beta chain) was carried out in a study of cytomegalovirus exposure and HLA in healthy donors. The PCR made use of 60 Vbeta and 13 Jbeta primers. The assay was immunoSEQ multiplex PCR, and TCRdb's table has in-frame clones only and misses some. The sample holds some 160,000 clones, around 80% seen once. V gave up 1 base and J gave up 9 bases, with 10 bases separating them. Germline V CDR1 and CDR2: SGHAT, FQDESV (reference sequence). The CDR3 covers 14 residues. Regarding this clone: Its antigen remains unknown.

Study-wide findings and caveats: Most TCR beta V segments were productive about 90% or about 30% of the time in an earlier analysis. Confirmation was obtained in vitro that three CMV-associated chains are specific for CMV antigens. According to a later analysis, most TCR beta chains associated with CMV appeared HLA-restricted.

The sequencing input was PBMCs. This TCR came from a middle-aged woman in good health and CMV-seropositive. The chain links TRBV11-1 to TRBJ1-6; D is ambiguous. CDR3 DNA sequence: TGTGCCAGCAGCTTAGTGACATACTCTTCACCCCTCCACTTT. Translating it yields CASSLVTYSSPLHF. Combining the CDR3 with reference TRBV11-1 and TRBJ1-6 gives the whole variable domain EAEVAQSPRYKITEKSQAVAFWCDPISGHATLYWYRQILGQGPELLVQFQDESVVDDSQLPKDRFSAERLKGVDSTLKIQPAELGDSAMYLCASSLVTYSSPLHFGNGTRLTVT.